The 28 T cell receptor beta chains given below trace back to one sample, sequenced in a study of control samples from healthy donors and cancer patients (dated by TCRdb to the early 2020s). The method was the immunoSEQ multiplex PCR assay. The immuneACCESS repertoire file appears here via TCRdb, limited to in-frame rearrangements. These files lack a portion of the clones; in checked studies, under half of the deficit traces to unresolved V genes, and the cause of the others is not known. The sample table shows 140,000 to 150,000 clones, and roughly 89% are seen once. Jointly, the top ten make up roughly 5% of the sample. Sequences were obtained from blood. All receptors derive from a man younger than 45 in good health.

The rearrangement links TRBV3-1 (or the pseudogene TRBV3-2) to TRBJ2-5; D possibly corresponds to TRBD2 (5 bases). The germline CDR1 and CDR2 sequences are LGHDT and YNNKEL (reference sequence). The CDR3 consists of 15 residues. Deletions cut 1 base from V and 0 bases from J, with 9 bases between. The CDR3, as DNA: TGTGCCAGCAGCCAAGCCCCGAGGGACCAAGAGACCCAGTACTTC. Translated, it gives CASSQAPRDQETQYF.

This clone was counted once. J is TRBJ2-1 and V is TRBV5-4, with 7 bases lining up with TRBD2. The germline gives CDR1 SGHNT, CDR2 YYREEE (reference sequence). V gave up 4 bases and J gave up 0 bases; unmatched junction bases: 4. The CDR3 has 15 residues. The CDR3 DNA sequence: TGTGCCAGCAGCCCGCGGGACTACTCCTACAATGAGCAGTTCTTC. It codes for CASSPRDYSYNEQFF.

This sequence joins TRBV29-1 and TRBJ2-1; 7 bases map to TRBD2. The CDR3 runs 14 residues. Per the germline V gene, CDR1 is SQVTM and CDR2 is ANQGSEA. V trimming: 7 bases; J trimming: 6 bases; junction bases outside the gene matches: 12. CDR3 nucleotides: TGCAGCGCAGAACGAGCGGGACTCGGCAATGAGCAGTTCTTC. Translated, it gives CSAERAGLGNEQFF.

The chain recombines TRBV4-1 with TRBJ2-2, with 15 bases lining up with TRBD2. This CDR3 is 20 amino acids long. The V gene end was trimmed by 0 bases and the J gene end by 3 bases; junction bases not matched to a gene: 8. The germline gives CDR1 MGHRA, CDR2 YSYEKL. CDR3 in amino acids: CASSQDGPGLAGGHTGELFF. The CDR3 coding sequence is TGCGCCAGCAGCCAAGATGGCCCGGGACTAGCGGGGGGTCACACCGGGGAGCTGTTTTTT.

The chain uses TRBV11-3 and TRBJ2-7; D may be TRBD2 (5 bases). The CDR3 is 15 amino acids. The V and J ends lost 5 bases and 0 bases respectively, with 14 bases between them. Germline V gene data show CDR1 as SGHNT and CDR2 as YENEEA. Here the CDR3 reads CASSPPGGSSYEQYF. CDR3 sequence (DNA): TGTGCCAGCAGCCCCCCGGGCGGGTCCTCCTACGAGCAGTACTTC.

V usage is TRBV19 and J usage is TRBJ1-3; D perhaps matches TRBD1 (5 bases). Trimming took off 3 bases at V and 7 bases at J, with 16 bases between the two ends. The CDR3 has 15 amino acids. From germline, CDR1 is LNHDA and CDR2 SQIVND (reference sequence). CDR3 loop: CASSMGQGAANTIYF. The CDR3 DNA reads TGTGCCAGTAGTATGGGGCAGGGCGCGGCGAACACCATATATTTT.

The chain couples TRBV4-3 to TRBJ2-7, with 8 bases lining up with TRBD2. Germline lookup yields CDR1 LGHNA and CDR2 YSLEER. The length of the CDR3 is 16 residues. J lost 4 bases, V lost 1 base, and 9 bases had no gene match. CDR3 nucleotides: TGCGCCAGCAGCCAAGGAAGGGTCGGGAGGGCGTACGAGCAGTACTTC. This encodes CASSQGRVGRAYEQYF.

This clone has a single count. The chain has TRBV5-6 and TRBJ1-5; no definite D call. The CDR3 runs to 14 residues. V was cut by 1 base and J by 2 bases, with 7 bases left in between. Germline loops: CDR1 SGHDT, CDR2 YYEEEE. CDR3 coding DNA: TGTGCCAGCAGCTTGAGGAGGGGCAATCAGCCCCAGCATTTT. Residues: CASSLRRGNQPQHF.

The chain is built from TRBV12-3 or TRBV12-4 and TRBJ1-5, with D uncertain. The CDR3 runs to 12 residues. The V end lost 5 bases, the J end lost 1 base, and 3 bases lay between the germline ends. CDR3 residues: CASSISNQPQHF. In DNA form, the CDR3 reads TGTGCCAGCAGTATAAGCAATCAGCCCCAGCATTTT.

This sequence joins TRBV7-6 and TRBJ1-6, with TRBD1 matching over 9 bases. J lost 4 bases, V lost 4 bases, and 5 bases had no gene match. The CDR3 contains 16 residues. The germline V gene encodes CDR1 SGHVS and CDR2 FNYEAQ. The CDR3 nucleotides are TGTGCCAGCAGCTCGGGGACAGGGATGTATAATTCACCCCTCCACTTT. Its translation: CASSSGTGMYNSPLHF.

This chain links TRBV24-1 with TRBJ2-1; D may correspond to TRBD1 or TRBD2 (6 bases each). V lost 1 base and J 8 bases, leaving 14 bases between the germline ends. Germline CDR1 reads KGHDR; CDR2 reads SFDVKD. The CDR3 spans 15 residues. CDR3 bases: TGTGCCACCAGTGATTTTCGGGGGCTTGTTGATGAGCAGTTCTTC. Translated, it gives CATSDFRGLVDEQFF.

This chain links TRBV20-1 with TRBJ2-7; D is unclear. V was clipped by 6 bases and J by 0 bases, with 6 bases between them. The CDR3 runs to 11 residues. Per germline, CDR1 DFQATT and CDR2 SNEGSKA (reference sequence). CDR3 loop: CSAQFSYEQYF. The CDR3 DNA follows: TGCAGTGCACAATTCTCCTACGAGCAGTACTTC.

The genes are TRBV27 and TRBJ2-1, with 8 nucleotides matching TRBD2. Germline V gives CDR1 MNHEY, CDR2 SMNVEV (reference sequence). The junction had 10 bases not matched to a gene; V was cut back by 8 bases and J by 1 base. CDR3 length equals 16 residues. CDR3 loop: CASEARAGVSYNEQFF. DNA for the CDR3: TGTGCCAGCGAGGCAAGAGCGGGAGTGTCCTACAATGAGCAGTTCTTC.

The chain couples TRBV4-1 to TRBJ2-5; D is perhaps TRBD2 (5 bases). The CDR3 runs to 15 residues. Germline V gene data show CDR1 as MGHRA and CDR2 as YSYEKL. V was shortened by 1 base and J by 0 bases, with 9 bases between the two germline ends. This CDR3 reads CASSQAGLYQETQYF. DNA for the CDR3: TGCGCCAGCAGCCAAGCGGGGTTGTACCAAGAGACCCAGTACTTC.

CDR3 region: CASSRGTGREYEQYF. The CDR3 region has the DNA TGCGCCAGCAGCCGTGGTACAGGGAGGGAATACGAGCAGTACTTC. V is TRBV4-3 and J is TRBJ2-7; maybe TRBD2 (7 bases). The CDR3 runs to 15 residues. Trimming removed 4 bases at V and 4 bases at J, with 17 bases between. Germline loops: CDR1 LGHNA, CDR2 YSLEER.

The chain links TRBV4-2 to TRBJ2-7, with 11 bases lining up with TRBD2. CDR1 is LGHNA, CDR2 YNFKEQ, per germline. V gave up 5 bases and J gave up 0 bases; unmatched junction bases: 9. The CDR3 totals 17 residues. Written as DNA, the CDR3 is TGTGCCAGCAGCACTCTAGCGGGGGGATTGAGCTCCTACGAGCAGTACTTC. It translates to CASSTLAGGLSSYEQYF.

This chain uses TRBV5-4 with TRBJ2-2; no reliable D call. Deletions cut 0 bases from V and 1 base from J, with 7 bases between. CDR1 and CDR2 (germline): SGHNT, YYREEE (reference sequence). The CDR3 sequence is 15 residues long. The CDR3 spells CASSLEAGNTGELFF. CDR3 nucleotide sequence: TGTGCCAGCAGCTTGGAGGCAGGGAACACCGGGGAGCTGTTTTTT.

This CDR3 reads CASSLKGEQYF. In DNA form, the CDR3 reads TGTGCCAGCAGCCTAAAGGGGGAGCAGTACTTC. The chain has TRBV3-1 (or the pseudogene TRBV3-2) and TRBJ2-7; a possible D gene is TRBD1 (5 bases). Trimming pared 4 bases from V and 7 bases from J, leaving 8 bases between. This CDR3 has 11 amino acids. Germline CDR1 reads LGHDT; CDR2 reads YNNKEL (reference sequence).

In nucleotides, the CDR3 is TGTGCCAGCACACAGGGGGGCCGGACGGGCACAGATACGCAGTATTTT. Amino acid sequence: CASTQGGRTGTDTQYF. This chain joins TRBV11-2 and TRBJ2-3; TRBD1 agrees at 8 bases. J lost 1 base, V lost 7 bases, and 10 bases had no gene match. CDR1 SGHAT and CDR2 FQNNGV come from the germline V gene. The CDR3 is made up of 16 amino acids.

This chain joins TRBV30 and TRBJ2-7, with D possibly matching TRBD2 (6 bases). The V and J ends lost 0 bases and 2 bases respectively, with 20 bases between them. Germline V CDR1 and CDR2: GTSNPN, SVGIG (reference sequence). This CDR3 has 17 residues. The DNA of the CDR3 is TGTGCCTGGAGTGTACGGGGATCTCGGGAGCAAACCTACGAGCAGTACTTC. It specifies CAWSVRGSREQTYEQYF.

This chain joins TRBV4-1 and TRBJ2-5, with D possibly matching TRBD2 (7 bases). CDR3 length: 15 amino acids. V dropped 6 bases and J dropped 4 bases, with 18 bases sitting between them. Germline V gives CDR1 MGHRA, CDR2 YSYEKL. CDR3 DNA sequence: TGCGCCAGCAGTCCAGAGGGGGGGCTTAGAGAGACCCAGTACTTC. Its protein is CASSPEGGLRETQYF.

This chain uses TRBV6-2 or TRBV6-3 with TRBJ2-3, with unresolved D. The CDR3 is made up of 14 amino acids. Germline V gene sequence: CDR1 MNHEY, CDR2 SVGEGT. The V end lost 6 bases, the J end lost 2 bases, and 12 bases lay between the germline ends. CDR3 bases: TGTGCCAGCAGCAACCAAGAGTCCACAGATACGCAGTATTTT. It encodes CASSNQESTDTQYF.

The CDR3 DNA reads TGCGCCAGCAGCCAAGACACAGGGGGCGCCTACAATGAGCAGTTCTTC. Protein product: CASSQDTGGAYNEQFF. The V call is TRBV4-1, the J call TRBJ2-1, with TRBD1 matching over 9 bases. CDR1 MGHRA and CDR2 YSYEKL come from the germline V gene. V shed 0 bases, J shed 2 bases, and the junction held 2 bases outside the gene matches. This CDR3 region has 16 residues.

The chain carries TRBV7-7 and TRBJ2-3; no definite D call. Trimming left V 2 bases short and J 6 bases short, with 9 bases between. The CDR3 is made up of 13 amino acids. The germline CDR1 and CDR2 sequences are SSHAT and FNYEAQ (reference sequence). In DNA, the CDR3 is TGTGCCAGCAGCTTAATAGCCCCCGATACGCAGTATTTT. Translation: CASSLIAPDTQYF.

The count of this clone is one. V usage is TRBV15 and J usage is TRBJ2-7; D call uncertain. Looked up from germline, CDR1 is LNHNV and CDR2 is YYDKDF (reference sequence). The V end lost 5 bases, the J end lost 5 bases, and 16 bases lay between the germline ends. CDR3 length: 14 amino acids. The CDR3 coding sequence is TGTGCCACCAGCCTACTTAGTCCCCCAGACGAGCAGTACTTC. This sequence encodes CATSLLSPPDEQYF.

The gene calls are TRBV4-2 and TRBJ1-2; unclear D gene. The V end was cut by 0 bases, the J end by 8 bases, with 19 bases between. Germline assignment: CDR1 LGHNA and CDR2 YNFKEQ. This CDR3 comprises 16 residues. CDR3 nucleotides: TGTGCCAGCAGCCAAGAGTCAACTTACATCCCGGGAGGCTACACCTTC. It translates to CASSQESTYIPGGYTF.

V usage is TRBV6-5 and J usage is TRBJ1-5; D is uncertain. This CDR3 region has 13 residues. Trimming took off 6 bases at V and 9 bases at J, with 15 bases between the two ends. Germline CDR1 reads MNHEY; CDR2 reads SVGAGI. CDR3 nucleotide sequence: TGTGCCAGCAGGGACTCCGGGAGCGGGCCCCAGCATTTT. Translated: CASRDSGSGPQHF.

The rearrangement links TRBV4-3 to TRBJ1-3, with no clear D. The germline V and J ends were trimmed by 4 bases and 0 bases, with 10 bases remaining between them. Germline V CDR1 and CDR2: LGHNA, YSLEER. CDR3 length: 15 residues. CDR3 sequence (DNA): TGCGCCAGCAGCCGGCAGGCAACCTCTGGAAACACCATATATTTT. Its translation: CASSRQATSGNTIYF.